This TCR beta chain stems from a study of cytomegalovirus exposure and HLA in healthy donors. Study results and caveats: Roughly uniform sequencing depth across donors was assumed, possibly incorrectly. It was reported that the classifier diagnosed cytomegalovirus status with high specificity and sensitivity in both the original and validation cohorts.

Germline CDR1 SGHRS, CDR2 YFSETQ. V lost 2 bases and J 6 bases, leaving 14 bases between the germline ends. The CDR3 totals 14 residues. As concerns this clone: No antigen is known for it.

The PCR used 60 Vbeta and 13 Jbeta primers. Study processing details: As a later analysis found, there were 60 million to 90 million unique TCR beta chains, of which 8.5 million to 14 million were shared. Generated by immunoSEQ multiplex PCR, the TCRdb table keeps only in-frame clones and is missing some. The DNA was the basis for D and trimming; V, J and clone size are from that table. Of roughly 100,000 clones listed, approximately 79% are singletons. Material: PBMCs. The chain couples TRBV5-1 to TRBJ1-1; D may be TRBD1 (5 bases). This TCR was sampled from a man in his fifties or sixties in good health and CMV-seropositive. The CDR3 sequence is CASSFQRGRAEAFF. The CDR3 region has the DNA TGCGCCAGCAGCTTTCAAAGGGGTCGTGCTGAAGCTTTCTTT.